This section outlines one T cell receptor beta chain sequence together with its context. The data are from a study of blood T cell repertoires in COVID-19. Across the study: Samples came from the United States, Italy and Spain, spanning acute and convalescent COVID-19. PBMCs, B-cell-depleted T cells, or T cells provided the cDNA or gDNA that made up the material.

Source study methods: Counts of nucleated cells, estimated from reference gene primer amplification, were obtained. Sequencing was performed with immunoSEQ multiplex PCR; in TCRdb, only in-frame clones are kept and a portion is missing. Clone size and V and J calls were adopted from that table, with D and trimming inferred from the DNA. This table has fewer than 250,000 clones, 88% appearing once. Germline V gene lookup returns CDR1 SGHRS and CDR2 YFSETQ. The CDR3 has 15 residues. V shed 3 bases and J shed 6 bases, with 19 bases lying between them. Material: peripheral blood. The source of this sequence is a man in his 70s with acute or convalescent COVID-19. The V gene is TRBV5-1, the J gene TRBJ2-7; TRBD1 is a possible D gene (5 bases). The CDR3 reads CASSWGGGPKGEQYF. The CDR3 DNA sequence: TGCGCCAGCAGCTGGGGCGGCGGCCCCAAGGGCGAGCAGTACTTC.